The present TCR beta chain was sequenced within a study of T-cell reconstitution after alpha-beta-depleted transplantation in children. Library preparation (for TCRbeta) was performed with unique molecular identifiers. MiXCR, applied by TCRdb to the PCR reads, yields one record per CDR3 protein. The data contain about 200,000 distinct CDR3 sequences, about 6% of them singletons. Germline V gene data show CDR1 as SQVTM and CDR2 as ANQGSEA. The CDR3 length is 15 residues. Trimming removed 1 base from V and 1 base from J; junction bases left unmatched: 4. Findings and limits, study-wide: Several hundred rapidly expanded clones from non-depleted graft cells reportedly supplied alpha-beta T cells about two months post-transplant. In some patients, recipient T cells and intrathymic progenitors surviving conditioning explained high day-60 diversity. Diversity and T-cell counts at one year after transplant derived mostly from new T cells.

This clonotype occurred many times. Its specificity is unknown. The V and J genes are TRBV29-1 and TRBJ2-3; the match to TRBD1 covers 8 bases. This TCR was recovered from a girl in the first two years of life with combined immunodeficiency, due to receive a stem cell transplant. Material: PBMCs, obtained before TCRalphabeta/CD19-depleted stem cell transplant. CDR3 amino acids: CSVEGGGQGTDTQYF. CDR3 bases: TGCAGCGTTGAAGGTGGGGGACAGGGCACAGATACGCAGTATTTT.